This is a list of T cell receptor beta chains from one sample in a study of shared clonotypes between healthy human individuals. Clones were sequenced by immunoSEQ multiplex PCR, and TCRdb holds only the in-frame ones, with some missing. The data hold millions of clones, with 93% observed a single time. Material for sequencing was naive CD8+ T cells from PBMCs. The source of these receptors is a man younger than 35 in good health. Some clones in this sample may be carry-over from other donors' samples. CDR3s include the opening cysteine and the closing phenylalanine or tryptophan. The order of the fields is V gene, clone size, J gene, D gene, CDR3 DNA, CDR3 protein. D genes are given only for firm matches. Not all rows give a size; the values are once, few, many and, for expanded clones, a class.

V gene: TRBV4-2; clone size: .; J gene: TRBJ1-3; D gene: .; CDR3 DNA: TGTGCCAGCAGCCAAGAAGTCGACAGAAGCTCTGGAAACACCATATATTTT; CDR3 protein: CASSQEVDRSSGNTIYF
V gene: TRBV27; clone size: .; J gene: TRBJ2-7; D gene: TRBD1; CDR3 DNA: TGTGCCAGCAGTTTGTCCCCCGGGACAGGGACCTACGAGCAGTACTTC; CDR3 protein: CASSLSPGTGTYEQYF
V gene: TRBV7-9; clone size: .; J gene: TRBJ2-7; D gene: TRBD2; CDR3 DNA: TGTGCCAGCAGCCCCCCTAGCGGGCCCTACGAGCAGTACTTC; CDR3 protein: CASSPPSGPYEQYF
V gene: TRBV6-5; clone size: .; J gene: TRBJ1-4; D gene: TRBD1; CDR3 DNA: TGTGCCAGCAGTTACTCGGGGACAGGGAATGAAAAACTGTTTTTT; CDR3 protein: CASSYSGTGNEKLFF
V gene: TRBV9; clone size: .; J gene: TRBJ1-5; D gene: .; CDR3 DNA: TGTGCCAGCAGCGAGGGAACAATCGGCCAGCCCCAGCATTTT; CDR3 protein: CASSEGTIGQPQHF
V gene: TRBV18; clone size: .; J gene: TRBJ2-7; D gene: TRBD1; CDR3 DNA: TGTGCCAGCTCGTCCCCGGGACAGGGAAACCCCTACGAGCAGTACTTC; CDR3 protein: CASSSPGQGNPYEQYF
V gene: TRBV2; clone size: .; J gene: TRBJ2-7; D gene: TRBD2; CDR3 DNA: TGTGCCAGCAGCCTAGCGGGAGGCACCTACGAGCAGTACTTC; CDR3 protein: CASSLAGGTYEQYF
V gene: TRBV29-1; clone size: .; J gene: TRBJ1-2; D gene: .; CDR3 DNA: TGCAGCGTCGAGGGAGGGTCCTATGGCTACACCTTC; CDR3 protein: CSVEGGSYGYTF
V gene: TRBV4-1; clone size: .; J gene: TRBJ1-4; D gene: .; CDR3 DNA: TGCGCCAGCAGCCAAGATCACGTAGGGGAAAAACTGTTTTTT; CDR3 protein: CASSQDHVGEKLFF
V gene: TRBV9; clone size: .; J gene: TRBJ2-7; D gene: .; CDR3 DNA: TGTGCCAGCAGGGCCGGACAGTTTTCCTACGAGCAGTACTTC; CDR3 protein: CASRAGQFSYEQYF
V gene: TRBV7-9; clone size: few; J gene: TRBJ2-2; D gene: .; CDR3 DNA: TGTGCCAGCAGCCGAATGACAGCGAACACCGGGGAGCTGTTTTTT; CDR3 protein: CASSRMTANTGELFF
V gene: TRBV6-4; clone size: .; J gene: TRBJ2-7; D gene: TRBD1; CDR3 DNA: TGTGCCAGCAGTGACTCCTCCGGGACAGCGTACTTC; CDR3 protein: CASSDSSGTAYF
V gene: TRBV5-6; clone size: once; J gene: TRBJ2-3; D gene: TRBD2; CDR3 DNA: TGTGCCAGCAGCTTGGCGGCTGGAAGCGGGAGGAGTACGCAGTATTTT; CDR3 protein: CASSLAAGSGRSTQYF
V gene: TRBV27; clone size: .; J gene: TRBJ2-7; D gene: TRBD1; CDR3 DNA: TGTGCCAGCAGTCCTGGACAGGGGGCTTCGGGCTACGAGCAGTACTTC; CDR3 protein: CASSPGQGASGYEQYF
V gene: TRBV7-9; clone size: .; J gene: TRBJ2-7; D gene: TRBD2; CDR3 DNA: TGTGCCAGCAGCCCTAGCGGCCCTCCAAGATTCTACGAGCAGTACTTC; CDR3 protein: CASSPSGPPRFYEQYF
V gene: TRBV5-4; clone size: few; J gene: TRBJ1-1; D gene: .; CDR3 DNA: TGTGCCAGCAGCTTGGAGCCGCTTGTGAACACTGAAGCTTTCTTT; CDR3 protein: CASSLEPLVNTEAFF
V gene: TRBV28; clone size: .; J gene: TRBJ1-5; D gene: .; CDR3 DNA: TGTGCCAGCAGTTTATTTCAGGGCCTTAGCAATCAGCCCCAGCATTTT; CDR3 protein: CASSLFQGLSNQPQHF
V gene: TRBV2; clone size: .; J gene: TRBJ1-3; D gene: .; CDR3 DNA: TGTGCCAGCAGTGAAGCGCGAGTCGGAAACACCATATATTTT; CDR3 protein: CASSEARVGNTIYF
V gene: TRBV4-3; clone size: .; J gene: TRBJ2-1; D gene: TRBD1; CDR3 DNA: TGCGCCAGCAGCCCCTCACCCCCGACAGGGTTAAATGAGCAGTTCTTC; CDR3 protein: CASSPSPPTGLNEQFF
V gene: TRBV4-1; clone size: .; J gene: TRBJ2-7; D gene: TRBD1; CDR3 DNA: TGCGCCAGCAGCCAAGTTTTCGAACGGCAGGGGGACTACGAGCAGTACTTC; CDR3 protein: CASSQVFERQGDYEQYF
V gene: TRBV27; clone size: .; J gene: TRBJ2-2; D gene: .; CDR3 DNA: TGTGCCAGCAGCCAACCCCGGTGGGGCCGGGGCACCGGGGAGCTGTTTTTT; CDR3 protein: CASSQPRWGRGTGELFF
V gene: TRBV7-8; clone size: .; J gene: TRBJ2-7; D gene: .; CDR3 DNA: TGTGCCAGCAGCCAAAAGCCGGCTATCCTTACCTCCTACGAGCAGTACTTC; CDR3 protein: CASSQKPAILTSYEQYF
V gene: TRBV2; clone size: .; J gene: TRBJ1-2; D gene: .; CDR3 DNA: TGTGCCAGCAGTGAGGGGGTTCGCGGCTACACCTTC; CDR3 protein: CASSEGVRGYTF